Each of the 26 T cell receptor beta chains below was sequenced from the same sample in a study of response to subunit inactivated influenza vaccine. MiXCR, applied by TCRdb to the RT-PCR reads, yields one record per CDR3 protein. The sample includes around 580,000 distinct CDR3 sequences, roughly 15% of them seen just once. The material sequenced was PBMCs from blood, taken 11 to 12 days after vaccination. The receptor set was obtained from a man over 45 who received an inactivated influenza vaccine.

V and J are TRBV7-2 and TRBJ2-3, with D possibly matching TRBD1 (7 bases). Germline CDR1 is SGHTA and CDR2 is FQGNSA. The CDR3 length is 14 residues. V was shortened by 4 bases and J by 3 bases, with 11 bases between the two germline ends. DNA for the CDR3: TGTGCCAGCAGCTACCCAGGGGGGACAGATACGCAGTATTTT. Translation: CASSYPGGTDTQYF.

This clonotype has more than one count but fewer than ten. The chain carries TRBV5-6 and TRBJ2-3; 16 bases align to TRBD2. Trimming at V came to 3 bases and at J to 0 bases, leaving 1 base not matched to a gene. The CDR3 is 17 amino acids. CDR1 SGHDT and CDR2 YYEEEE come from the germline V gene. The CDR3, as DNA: TGTGCCAGCAGCTCGGGACTAGCGGGAGGGAGCACAGATACGCAGTATTTT. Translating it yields CASSSGLAGGSTDTQYF. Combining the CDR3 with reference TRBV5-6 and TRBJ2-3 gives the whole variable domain DAGVTQSPTHLIKTRGQQVTLRCSPKSGHDTVSWYQQALGQGPQFIFQYYEEEERQRGNFPDRFSGHQFPNYSSELNVNALLLGDSALYLCASSSGLAGGSTDTQYFGPGTRLTVL.

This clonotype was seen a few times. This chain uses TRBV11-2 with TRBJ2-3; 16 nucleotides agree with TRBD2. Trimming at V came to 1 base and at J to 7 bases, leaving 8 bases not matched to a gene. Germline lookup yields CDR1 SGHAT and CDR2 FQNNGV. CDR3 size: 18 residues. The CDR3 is CASSLVGTSGGAVNTQYF. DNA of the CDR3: TGTGCCAGCAGCTTAGTAGGGACTAGCGGGGGGGCGGTTAATACGCAGTATTTT. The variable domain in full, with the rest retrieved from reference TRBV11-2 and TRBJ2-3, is EAGVAQSPRYKIIEKRQSVAFWCNPISGHATLYWYQQILGQGPKLLIQFQNNGVVDDSQLPKDRFSAERLKGVDSTLKIQPAKLEDSAVYLCASSLVGTSGGAVNTQYFGPGTRLTVL.

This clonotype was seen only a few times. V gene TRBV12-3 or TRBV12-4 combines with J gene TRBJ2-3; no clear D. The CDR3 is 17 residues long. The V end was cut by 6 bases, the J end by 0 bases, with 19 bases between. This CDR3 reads CASSPGWLNPSTDTQYF. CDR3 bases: TGTGCCAGCAGCCCCGGTTGGCTCAATCCTAGCACAGATACGCAGTATTTT.

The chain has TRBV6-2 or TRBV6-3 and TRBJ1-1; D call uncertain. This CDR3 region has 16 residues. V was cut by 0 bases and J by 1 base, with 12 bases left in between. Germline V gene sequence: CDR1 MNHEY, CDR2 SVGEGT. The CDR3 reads CASSYSMPSANTEAFF. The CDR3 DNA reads TGTGCCAGCAGTTACTCGATGCCCTCAGCGAACACTGAAGCTTTCTTT.

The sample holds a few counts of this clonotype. The CDR3 nucleotides read TGCAGTGCTAGCGACAGGCGTGGAATGGAGACCCAGTACTTC. Translating gives CSASDRRGMETQYF. This chain connects TRBV20-1 to TRBJ2-5, with a weak D call TRBD1 (6 bases). This CDR3 is 14 amino acids long. Trimming shortened V by 3 bases and J by 5 bases, and 16 bases separated the two germline ends. The germline gives CDR1 DFQATT, CDR2 SNEGSKA (reference sequence).

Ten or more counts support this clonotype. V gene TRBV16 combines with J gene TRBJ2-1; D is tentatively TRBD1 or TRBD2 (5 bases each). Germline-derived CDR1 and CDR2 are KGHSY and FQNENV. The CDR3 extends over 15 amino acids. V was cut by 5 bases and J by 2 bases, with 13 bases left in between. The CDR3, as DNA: TGTGCCAGCAGCGGCGGGCAGGGACCCTACAATGAGCAGTTCTTC. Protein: CASSGGQGPYNEQFF.

The CDR3 is CATSDFWTGTDTQYF. For the CDR3, the DNA is TGTGCCACCAGTGATTTTTGGACGGGCACAGATACGCAGTATTTT. The rearrangement uses TRBV24-1 and TRBJ2-3; D gene ambiguous. Trimming stripped 1 base from V and 1 base from J, with 8 bases between. Germline lookup yields CDR1 KGHDR and CDR2 SFDVKD. This CDR3 has 15 amino acids.

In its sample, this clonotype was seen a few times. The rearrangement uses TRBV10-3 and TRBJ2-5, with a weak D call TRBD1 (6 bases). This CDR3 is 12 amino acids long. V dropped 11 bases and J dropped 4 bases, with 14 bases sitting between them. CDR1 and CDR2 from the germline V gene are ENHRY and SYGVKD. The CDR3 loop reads CASSGEAETQYF. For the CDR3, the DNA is TGTGCCTCATCAGGGGAAGCAGAGACCCAGTACTTC.

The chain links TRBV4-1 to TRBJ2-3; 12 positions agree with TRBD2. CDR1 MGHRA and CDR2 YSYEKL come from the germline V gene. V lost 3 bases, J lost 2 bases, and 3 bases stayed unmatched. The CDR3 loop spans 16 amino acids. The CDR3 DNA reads TGCGCCAGCAGCCACCTAGCGGGAGGGCTCACAGATACGCAGTATTTT. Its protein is CASSHLAGGLTDTQYF.

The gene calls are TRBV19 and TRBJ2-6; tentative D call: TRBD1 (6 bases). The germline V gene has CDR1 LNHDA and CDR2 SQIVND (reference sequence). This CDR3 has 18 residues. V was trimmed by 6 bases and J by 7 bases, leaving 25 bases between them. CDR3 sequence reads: CASRIPGTPGRVANVLTF. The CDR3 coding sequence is TGTGCCAGTAGGATACCCGGGACACCCGGAAGAGTTGCCAACGTCCTGACTTTC.

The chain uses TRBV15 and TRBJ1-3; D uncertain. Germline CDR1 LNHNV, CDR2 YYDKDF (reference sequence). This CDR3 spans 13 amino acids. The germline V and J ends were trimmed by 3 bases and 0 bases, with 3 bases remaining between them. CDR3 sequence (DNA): TGTGCCACCAGCAGGAACTCTGGAAACACCATATATTTT. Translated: CATSRNSGNTIYF.

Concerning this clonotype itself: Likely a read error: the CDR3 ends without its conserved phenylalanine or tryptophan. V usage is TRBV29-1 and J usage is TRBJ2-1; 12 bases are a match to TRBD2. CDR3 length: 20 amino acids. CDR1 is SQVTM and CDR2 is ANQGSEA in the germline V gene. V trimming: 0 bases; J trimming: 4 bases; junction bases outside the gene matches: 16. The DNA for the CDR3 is TGCAGCGTTGAAGATCTTCAGGGGTTGACTAGCGGGGGACTTTACAATGAGCAGTTCCTC. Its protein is CSVEDLQGLTSGGLYNEQFL.

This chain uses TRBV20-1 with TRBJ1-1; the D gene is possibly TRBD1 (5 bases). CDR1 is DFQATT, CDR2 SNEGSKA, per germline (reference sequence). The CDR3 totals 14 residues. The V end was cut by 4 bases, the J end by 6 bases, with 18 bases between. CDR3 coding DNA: TGCAGTGCTAAGCATCTTGCAGGGCCTCCTGAAGCTTTCTTT. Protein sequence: CSAKHLAGPPEAFF.

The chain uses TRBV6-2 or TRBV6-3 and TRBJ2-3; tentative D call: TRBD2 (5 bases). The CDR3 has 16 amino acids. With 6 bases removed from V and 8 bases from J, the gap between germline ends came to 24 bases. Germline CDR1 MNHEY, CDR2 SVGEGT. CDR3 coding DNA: TGTGCCAGCAGGCACACCACTAGTGGGAGAGGTGGTACGCAGTATTTT. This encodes CASRHTTSGRGGTQYF.

CDR3 DNA sequence: TGCAGTGCCCCTTGGGGGGGAGTGAATGAGCAGTTCTTC. Translated: CSAPWGGVNEQFF. The genes are TRBV20-1 and TRBJ2-1, with 7 bases that match TRBD2. The CDR3 covers 13 residues. V was pared by 6 bases and J by 7 bases, with 9 bases of the junction left unmatched. Per germline, CDR1 DFQATT and CDR2 SNEGSKA (reference sequence).

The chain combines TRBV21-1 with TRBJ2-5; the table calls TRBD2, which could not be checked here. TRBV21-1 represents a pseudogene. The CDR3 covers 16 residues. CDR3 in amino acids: CASRRETSADQETQYF. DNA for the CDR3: TGTGCCAGCAGAAGGGAGACTAGCGCCGACCAAGAGACCCAGTACTTC.

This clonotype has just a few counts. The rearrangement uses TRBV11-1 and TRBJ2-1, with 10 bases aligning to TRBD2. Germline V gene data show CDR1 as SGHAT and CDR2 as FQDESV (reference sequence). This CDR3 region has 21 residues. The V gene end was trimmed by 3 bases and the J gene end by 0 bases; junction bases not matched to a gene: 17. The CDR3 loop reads CASSLFSGTSASRISYNEQFF. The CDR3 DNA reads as TGTGCCAGCAGCTTGTTCTCCGGGACTAGCGCCAGCAGGATCTCCTACAATGAGCAGTTCTTC.

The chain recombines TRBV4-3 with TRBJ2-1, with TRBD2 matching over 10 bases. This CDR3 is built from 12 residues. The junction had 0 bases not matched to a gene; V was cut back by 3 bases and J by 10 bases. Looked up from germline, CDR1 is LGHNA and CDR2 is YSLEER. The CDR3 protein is CASSHSGGEQFF. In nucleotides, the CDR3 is TGCGCCAGCAGCCATAGCGGGGGGGAGCAGTTCTTC.

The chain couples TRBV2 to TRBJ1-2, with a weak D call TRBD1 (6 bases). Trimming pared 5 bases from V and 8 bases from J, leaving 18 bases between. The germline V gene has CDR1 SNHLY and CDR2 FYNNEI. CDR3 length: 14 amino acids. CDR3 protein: CASSPKTGGRGYTF. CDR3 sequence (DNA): TGTGCCAGCAGTCCAAAGACGGGGGGCAGGGGCTACACCTTC.

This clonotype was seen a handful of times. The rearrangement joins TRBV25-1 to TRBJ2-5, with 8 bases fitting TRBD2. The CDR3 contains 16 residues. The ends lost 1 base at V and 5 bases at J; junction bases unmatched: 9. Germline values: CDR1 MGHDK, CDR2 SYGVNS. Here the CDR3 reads CASSELAGRVYETQYF. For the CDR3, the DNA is TGTGCCAGCAGTGAATTAGCGGGAAGGGTTTATGAGACCCAGTACTTC. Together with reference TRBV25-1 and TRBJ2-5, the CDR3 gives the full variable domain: EADIYQTPRYLVIGTGKKITLECSQTMGHDKMYWYQQDPGMELHLIHYSYGVNSTEKGDLSSESTVSRIRTEHFPLTLESARPSHTSQYLCASSELAGRVYETQYFGPGTRLLVL.

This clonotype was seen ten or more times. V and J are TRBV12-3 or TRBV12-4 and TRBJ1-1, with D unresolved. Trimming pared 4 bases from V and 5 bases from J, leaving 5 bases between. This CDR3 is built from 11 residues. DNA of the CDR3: TGTGCCAGCAGTTCCATTACTGAAGCTTTCTTT. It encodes CASSSITEAFF.

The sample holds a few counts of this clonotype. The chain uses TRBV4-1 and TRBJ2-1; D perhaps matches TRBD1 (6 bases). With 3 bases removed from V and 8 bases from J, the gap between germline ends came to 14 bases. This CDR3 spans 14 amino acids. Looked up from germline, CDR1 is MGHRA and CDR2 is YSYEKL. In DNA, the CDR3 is TGCGCCAGCAGCCAGGGACACGAGGGGGATGAGCAGTTCTTC. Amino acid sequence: CASSQGHEGDEQFF.

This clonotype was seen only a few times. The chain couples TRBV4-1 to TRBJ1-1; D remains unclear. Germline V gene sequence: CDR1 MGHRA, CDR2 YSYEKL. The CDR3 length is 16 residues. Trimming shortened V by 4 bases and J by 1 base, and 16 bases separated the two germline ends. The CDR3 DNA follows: TGCGCCAGCAGCCCGACCATAAGTAGGGCGAACACTGAAGCTTTCTTT. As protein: CASSPTISRANTEAFF.

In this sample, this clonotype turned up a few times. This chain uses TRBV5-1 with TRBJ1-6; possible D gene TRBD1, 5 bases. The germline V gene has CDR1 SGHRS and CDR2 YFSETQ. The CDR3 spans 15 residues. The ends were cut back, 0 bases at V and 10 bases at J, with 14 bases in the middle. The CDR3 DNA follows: TGCGCCAGCAGCTTGGGTTCCGACAGATCCTCACCCCTCCACTTT. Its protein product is CASSLGSDRSSPLHF.

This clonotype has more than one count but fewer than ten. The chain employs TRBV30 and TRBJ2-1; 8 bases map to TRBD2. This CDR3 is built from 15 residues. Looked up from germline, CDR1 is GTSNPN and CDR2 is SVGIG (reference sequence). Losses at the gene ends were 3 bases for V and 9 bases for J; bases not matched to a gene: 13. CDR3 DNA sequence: TGTGCCTGGAGGGGGACTAGAGGGGGGTTTGGTGAGCAGTTCTTC. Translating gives CAWRGTRGGFGEQFF.